This T cell receptor (beta chain) comes out of a study of CD8+CD57+ T cells in acquired aplastic anemia. The template used for profiling TCR beta VDJ and CDR3 was genomic DNA. Via MiXCR, TCRdb re-called the reads, giving one row per CDR3 protein. This table holds some 160,000 distinct CDR3 sequences, around 52% found once. V shed 3 bases, J shed 6 bases, and the junction held 2 bases outside the gene matches. CDR3 length equals 14 residues. Germline V CDR1 and CDR2: SGDLS, YYNGEE. Before being chosen for sequencing, patients had shown CD8+CD57+ cell expansion by flow cytometry. This clonotype occurred many times.

V and J are TRBV9 and TRBJ1-4; 10 positions match TRBD1. Sequencing input: sorted CD4+, CD8+, or CD8+CD57+ T cells (not recorded which) from PBMCs. The clonotype comes from a human donor with aplastic anemia. The CDR3 protein is CASSAGQGYEKLFF. In DNA, the CDR3 is TGTGCCAGCAGCGCGGGACAGGGGTATGAAAAACTGTTTTTT.